This T cell receptor (beta chain) is drawn from a study of shared clonotypes between healthy human individuals. Study observations and caveats: When compared with the clonotypes that were shared by all four sorted-subset donors, the non-shared clonotypes turned out to have lower generation probabilities. Clonotypes that were shared across a few donors made up roughly 5.2% of naive CD4 clonotypes.

Turning to this clone: Its antigen is as yet unknown.

When replicate PCRs were run on sorted subsets, they used about 200 ng DNA, tens of thousands of T cell genomes. Profiling relied on immunoSEQ multiplex PCR, and the TCRdb table lists in-frame clones only, not all of them. The sample contains some 2.1 million clones, about 95% of which appear only once. Positively selected for CCR7, the CD45RO-negative cells used as naive CD8 cells excluded terminally differentiated effector memory CD45RA+ cells. V was cut by 4 bases and J by 5 bases, with 11 bases left in between. The germline V gene has CDR1 MGHRA and CDR2 YSYEKL. The CDR3 sequence is 13 residues long.

The sequence was obtained from a man aged 18 to 29 in good health. The V call is TRBV4-1, the J call TRBJ1-1; the D gene is possibly TRBD1 (5 bases). Sequencing input: naive CD8+ T cells sorted from blood. The CDR3 region is CASSLERGTEAFF. For the CDR3, the DNA is TGCGCCAGCAGCCTCGAACGGGGGACTGAAGCTTTCTTT.